One and the same sample provided the 5 T cell receptor beta chains below, sequenced in a study of blood T cell repertoires in COVID-19. The data were produced by immunoSEQ multiplex PCR, yet TCRdb's version contains in-frame clones alone and is incomplete. The repertoire includes 100,000 to 150,000 clones, 88% of them detected once, and approximately 10% sits in the top ten. The source material was peripheral blood. The receptors here all came from a man aged 45-65 years with acute or convalescent COVID-19.

This chain connects TRBV2 to TRBJ1-5; the D gene is possibly TRBD1 (5 bases). V was clipped by 8 bases and J by 1 base, with 9 bases between them. This CDR3 contains 13 residues. Germline V gene data show CDR1 as SNHLY and CDR2 as FYNNEI. The CDR3 reads CASGKGSNQPQHF. The DNA for the CDR3 is TGTGCCAGCGGCAAGGGGAGCAATCAGCCCCAGCATTTT.

The chain has TRBV9 and TRBJ2-2; 8 positions agree with TRBD1. With 2 bases clipped from V and 2 bases from J, the junction kept 8 bases outside the gene matches. Germline CDR1 is SGDLS and CDR2 is YYNGEE. The CDR3 extends over 17 amino acids. The DNA for the CDR3 is TGTGCCAGCAGCGTCGACGGACAGGGAAGAAACACCGGGGAGCTGTTTTTT. It is translated as CASSVDGQGRNTGELFF. Full variable domain (rest looked up from reference TRBV9 and TRBJ2-2): DSGVTQTPKHLITATGQRVTLRCSPRSGDLSVYWYQQSLDQGLQFLIQYYNGEERAKGNILERFSAQQFPDLHSELNLSSLELGDSALYFCASSVDGQGRNTGELFFGEGSRLTVL.

This chain joins TRBV19 and TRBJ1-2, with D maybe TRBD1 (6 bases). In germline, CDR1 is LNHDA, CDR2 SQIVND (reference sequence). V lost 6 bases, J lost 5 bases, and 13 bases lay in between. This CDR3 spans 13 amino acids. Here the CDR3 reads CASRTGQRYGYTF. The CDR3, as DNA: TGTGCCAGTAGGACGGGACAACGATATGGCTACACCTTC.

As concerns this clone: Germline and junction disagree at one end, which may indicate a read error. The CDR3 reads CASSILRTGPEEGF. The CDR3 DNA reads TGTGCCAGCAGTATTCTACGGACAGGGCCGGAGGAGGGCTTC. V usage is TRBV2 and J usage is TRBJ2-7; 8 bases map to TRBD1. Germline V CDR1 and CDR2: SNHLY, FYNNEI. This CDR3 has 14 amino acids. Full variable domain (remainder filled in from reference TRBV2 and TRBJ2-7): EPEVTQTPSHQVTQMGQEVILRCVPISNHLYFYWYRQILGQKVEFLVSFYNNEISEKSEIFDDQFSVERPDGSNFTLKIRSTKLEDSAMYFCASSILRTGPEEGFGPGTRLTVT.

V gene TRBV10-3 combines with J gene TRBJ2-1; 9 bases align to TRBD2. V trimming: 7 bases; J trimming: 10 bases; junction bases outside the gene matches: 2. CDR1 ENHRY and CDR2 SYGVKD come from the germline V gene. The CDR3 is 11 residues long. CDR3 DNA sequence: TGTGCCATCAAGACTAGCGGAGAGCAGTTCTTC. This codes for CAIKTSGEQFF.